This entry describes one T cell receptor (beta chain). Its specificity is not known. The CDR3 consists of 14 residues. The entry originates in a study of breast tumors, draining lymph nodes, adjacent tissues. General study findings and limits: That most tumor T cells come from lymph nodes remained unproven. Findings are consistent with lymph node origin and intratumoral expansion of most tumor T cells. Tumor TCR diversity was below lymph nodes but above nontumor tissue. Luminal-like breast cancer showed significantly higher tumor–nontumor repertoire similarity than basal-like.

One entry per CDR3 protein results from TCRdb running MiXCR on the multiplex PCR reads. This table has 150,000 to 200,000 distinct CDR3 sequences, 30% to 35% appearing once. Axillary draining lymph nodes of breast cancer patients supplied the node samples. This clonotype was obtained from a female donor with breast cancer. Some clones in this sample may be carry-over from other donors' samples. Sequencing input: axillary lymph node tissue. The V gene is TRBV12-3 or TRBV12-4, the J gene TRBJ2-1, with 7 nucleotides matching TRBD2. This CDR3 reads CARDPSAGDNEQFF. The CDR3 DNA reads as TGTGCTAGAGATCCCTCGGCGGGAGATAATGAGCAGTTCTTC.